These 27 T cell receptor beta chains came from one sample sequenced in a study of T cell repertoires in cytomegalovirus infection. In TCRdb, the reads were re-called with MiXCR into one record per CDR3 protein. The sample lists almost 300,000 distinct CDR3 sequences; approximately 8.9% were seen once. The sequenced sample was PBMCs. The receptors stem from a human donor in good health (CMV status not recorded). Some clones in this sample may be carry-over from other donors' samples.

This clonotype occurred many times. V usage is TRBV28 and J usage is TRBJ1-3, with TRBD1 matching 9 bases. Trimming took 7 bases from V and 2 from J; bases not matched to a gene: 6. The CDR3 totals 15 residues. The V gene's germline CDR1 is MDHEN and CDR2 SYDVKM. The CDR3 loop reads CASTPTGGPGNTIYF. CDR3 coding DNA: TGTGCCAGCACGCCGACAGGGGGGCCTGGAAACACCATATATTTT.

This clonotype was observed a handful of times. This rearrangement joins TRBV5-5 to TRBJ2-1; D may correspond to TRBD1 or TRBD2 (5 bases each). The germline gives CDR1 SGHKS, CDR2 YYEKEE (reference sequence). The germline V and J ends were trimmed by 1 base and 0 bases, with 8 bases remaining between them. The CDR3 is made up of 15 amino acids. The CDR3, as DNA: TGTGCCAGCAGCTTGTGGGGGAGCTCCTACAATGAGCAGTTCTTC. Protein: CASSLWGSSYNEQFF.

This clonotype was counted at least ten times. The chain uses TRBV7-2 and TRBJ2-6; no reliable D call. The V gene lost 0 bases and the J gene lost 2 bases, with 5 bases spanning the gap. The CDR3 is 15 residues long. Germline CDR1 and CDR2: SGHTA and FQGNSA. CDR3 sequence: CASSLAGPGANVLTF. In nucleotides, the CDR3 is TGTGCCAGCAGCTTAGCCGGGCCTGGGGCCAACGTCCTGACTTTC.

This clonotype was detected ten times or more. CDR3 residues: CASSQESGGWDFSGANVLTF. The CDR3 region has the DNA TGCGCCAGCAGCCAAGAATCAGGGGGGTGGGATTTCTCTGGGGCCAACGTCCTGACTTTC. The rearrangement joins TRBV4-3 to TRBJ2-6; possible D gene TRBD1, 7 bases. The CDR3 totals 20 residues. Germline lookup yields CDR1 LGHNA and CDR2 YSLEER. V dropped 0 bases and J dropped 0 bases, with 18 bases sitting between them.

Comment on this clonotype: Because the CDR3 is missing its conserved closing phenylalanine or tryptophan, this is likely a read error. The chain couples TRBV29-1 to TRBJ1-1, with a weak D call TRBD1 (5 bases). Trimming pared 8 bases from V and 1 base from J, leaving 23 bases between. In germline, CDR1 is SQVTM, CDR2 ANQGSEA. The CDR3 spans 16 residues. The chain's CDR3 is CSTPTGDVGGNTEAFS. Written as DNA, the CDR3 is TGCAGCACCCCCACGGGGGATGTGGGGGGGAACACTGAAGCTTTCTCT.

This clonotype was recorded many times. The J gene is TRBJ1-1, the V gene TRBV7-2; 8 bases match TRBD1. Germline V lookup: CDR1 SGHTA, CDR2 FQGNSA. The V gene end was trimmed by 5 bases and the J gene end by 4 bases; junction bases not matched to a gene: 9. This CDR3 contains 15 residues. CDR3 residues: CASSTDRVRGTEAFF. CDR3 nucleotide sequence: TGTGCCAGCAGCACGGACAGGGTAAGAGGCACTGAAGCTTTCTTT. Together with reference TRBV7-2 and TRBJ1-1, the CDR3 gives the full variable domain: GAGVSQSPSNKVTEKGKDVELRCDPISGHTALYWYRQSLGQGLEFLIYFQGNSAPDKSGLPSDRFSAERTGGSVSTLTIQRTQQEDSAVYLCASSTDRVRGTEAFFGQGTRLTVV.

This clonotype was counted between two and nine times. The V call is TRBV13, the J call TRBJ1-1, with TRBD1 identical over 7 bases. Germline V gives CDR1 PRHDT, CDR2 FYEKMQ (reference sequence). This CDR3 region has 12 residues. With V trimmed by 3 bases and J by 11 bases, 6 bases remained unmatched. CDR3 in DNA: TGTGCCAGCAGCTTCCGACAGGGAGCTGCTTTCTTT. This sequence encodes CASSFRQGAAFF.

This clonotype was recorded many times. The chain employs TRBV12-3 or TRBV12-4 and TRBJ1-1, with 7 bases identical to TRBD1. With 6 bases clipped from V and 1 base from J, the junction kept 8 bases outside the gene matches. The CDR3 has 15 residues. This CDR3 is CASSFRGGANTEAFF. CDR3 in DNA: TGTGCCAGCAGCTTCAGAGGGGGCGCGAACACTGAAGCTTTCTTT.

In this sample, this clonotype turned up many times. The V and J genes are TRBV7-9 and TRBJ1-1; 7 nucleotides align to TRBD1. The V gene's germline CDR1 is SEHNR and CDR2 FQNEAQ (reference sequence). The CDR3 is 16 residues long. V gave up 5 bases and J gave up 1 base; unmatched junction bases: 10. CDR3 residues: CASSPMRDRRNTEAFF. In DNA form, the CDR3 reads TGTGCCAGCAGCCCGATGAGGGACAGAAGGAACACTGAAGCTTTCTTT.

This clonotype showed up many times. The gene calls are TRBV6-1 and TRBJ2-7; D remains unclear. CDR3 length: 14 amino acids. V shed 1 base and J shed 1 base, with 8 bases lying between them. Germline V gene sequence: CDR1 MNHNS, CDR2 SASEGT. The CDR3 DNA reads TGTGCCAGCAGTGAAGAACCCACTTCCTACGAGCAGTACGTC. It yields the protein CASSEEPTSYEQYV.

This clonotype was seen at least ten times. In DNA form, the CDR3 reads TGTGCCAGCAGTTCTAGGGGCGGGACAGGTCTTTCGGCGGCAGATACGCAGTATTTT. Amino acid sequence: CASSSRGGTGLSAADTQYF. The V call is TRBV7-2, the J call TRBJ2-3, with TRBD1 matching 8 bases. After removal of 6 bases from V and 4 bases from J, the junction contained 21 bases not matched to a gene. The CDR3 contains 19 residues. The V gene's germline CDR1 is SGHTA and CDR2 FQGNSA.

This clonotype has more than one count but fewer than ten. The chain combines TRBV19 with TRBJ1-1; the D is unclear. Germline V gene data show CDR1 as LNHDA and CDR2 as SQIVND (reference sequence). V was pared by 6 bases and J by 0 bases, with 11 bases between. CDR3 length: 14 amino acids. CDR3 DNA: TGTGCCAGTAGAGATCGCCAGCTGAACACTGAAGCTTTCTTT. This translates into CASRDRQLNTEAFF.

This rearrangement joins TRBV7-9 to TRBJ2-1; the D gene is possibly TRBD1 (6 bases). The V end was cut by 5 bases, the J end by 4 bases, with 15 bases between. The germline gives CDR1 SEHNR, CDR2 FQNEAQ (reference sequence). The CDR3 length is 15 residues. The CDR3 loop is CASSTPGTMYNEQFF. The CDR3 DNA sequence: TGTGCCAGCAGCACCCCCGGGACAATGTACAATGAGCAGTTCTTC.

At least ten counts were recorded for this clonotype. The rearrangement links TRBV7-2 to TRBJ2-1; tentative D call: TRBD1 (6 bases). The V end was cut by 1 base, the J end by 16 bases, with 17 bases between. Germline V lookup: CDR1 SGHTA, CDR2 FQGNSA. The CDR3 spans 13 residues. This CDR3 reads CASSLGRWGLEFF. The CDR3 DNA sequence: TGTGCCAGCAGCTTAGGAAGGTGGGGGCTGGAATTCTTC.

This clonotype was picked up many times. This chain links TRBV28 with TRBJ2-5; D remains ambiguous. The germline V and J ends were trimmed by 4 bases and 5 bases, with 11 bases remaining between them. The length of the CDR3 is 13 residues. CDR1 and CDR2 (germline): MDHEN, SYDVKM. In nucleotides, the CDR3 is TGTGCCAGCAGTTCTCCCGCCCTGGAGACCCAGTACTTC. Protein sequence: CASSSPALETQYF.

This clonotype was seen many times. This chain joins TRBV7-8 and TRBJ2-3, with D possibly being TRBD1 or TRBD2 (6 bases each). This CDR3 is 17 amino acids long. V was pared by 5 bases and J by 4 bases, with 22 bases between. Germline assignment: CDR1 SGHVS and CDR2 FQNEAQ. CDR3 region: CASSLRRGGPFADTQYF. The CDR3 region has the DNA TGTGCCAGCAGCCTTCGGCGTGGGGGGCCTTTCGCAGATACGCAGTATTTT. The whole variable domain, remainder taken from reference TRBV7-8 and TRBJ2-3, is GAGVSQSPRYKVAKRGQDVALRCDPISGHVSLFWYQQALGQGPEFLTYFQNEAQLDKSGLPSDRFFAERPEGSVSTLKIQRTQQEDSAVYLCASSLRRGGPFADTQYFGPGTRLTVL.

The chain has TRBV5-1 and TRBJ2-1, with D perhaps TRBD1 (6 bases). CDR1 is SGHRS and CDR2 is YFSETQ in the germline V gene. The CDR3 is 16 amino acids. V was cut by 2 bases and J by 2 bases, with 14 bases left in between. The CDR3 here is CASSFLAQGPYNEQFF. The CDR3 region has the DNA TGCGCCAGCAGCTTCTTAGCACAGGGACCCTACAATGAGCAGTTCTTC. The full variable domain, rest sourced from reference TRBV5-1 and TRBJ2-1, is KAGVTQTPRYLIKTRGQQVTLSCSPISGHRSVSWYQQTPGQGLQFLFEYFSETQRNKGNFPGRFSGRQFSNSRSEMNVSTLELGDSALYLCASSFLAQGPYNEQFFGPGTRLTVL.

This clonotype was recorded a few times. The chain carries TRBV20-1 and TRBJ2-1; D gene uncertain. Per germline, CDR1 DFQATT and CDR2 SNEGSKA (reference sequence). The CDR3 loop spans 12 amino acids. With 2 bases removed from V and 6 bases from J, the gap between germline ends came to 8 bases. As DNA, the CDR3 is TGCAGTGCTAGACCGGATTCCAATGAGCAGTTCTTC. Translated, it gives CSARPDSNEQFF.

This clonotype was seen at least ten times. This chain uses TRBV28 with TRBJ2-7; TRBD1 might be the D (7 bases). Germline V CDR1 and CDR2: MDHEN, SYDVKM. Deletions cut 5 bases from V and 5 bases from J, with 19 bases between. The CDR3 extends over 15 amino acids. The CDR3 DNA reads TGTGCCAGCAGTCCAGGGGGGTTGGGAGCGGACGAGCAGTACGTC. Residues: CASSPGGLGADEQYV.

This clonotype was seen at least ten times. This rearrangement joins TRBV19 to TRBJ2-3; TRBD1 aligns across 7 bases. CDR1 LNHDA and CDR2 SQIVND come from the germline V gene (reference sequence). This CDR3 has 15 residues. Losses at the gene ends were 5 bases for V and 3 bases for J; bases not matched to a gene: 8. In DNA, the CDR3 is TGTGCCAGTAGTCCCGACAGGGTAGGAACAGATACGCAGTATTTT. It is translated as CASSPDRVGTDTQYF.

The rearrangement joins TRBV18 to TRBJ2-5; D gene ambiguous. Germline CDR1 and CDR2: KGHSH and LQKENI. This CDR3 has 13 residues. Trimming removed 2 bases from V and 5 bases from J, with 9 bases in between. The CDR3 loop reads CASSPNQVETQYF. DNA for the CDR3: TGTGCCAGCTCACCAAATCAAGTGGAGACCCAGTACTTC.

This clonotype was found many times. This rearrangement joins TRBV28 to TRBJ1-2; 7 bases are shared with TRBD1. CDR1 MDHEN and CDR2 SYDVKM come from the germline V gene. Losses at the gene ends were 4 bases for V and 8 bases for J; bases not matched to a gene: 4. The CDR3 is 12 amino acids. CDR3 in DNA: TGTGCCAGCAGTTCCCCCAGGGGGGGCTACACCTTC. Residues: CASSSPRGGYTF.

This clonotype was counted many times. V and J are TRBV6-2 or TRBV6-3 and TRBJ1-3; 8 bases map to TRBD1. The length of the CDR3 is 16 residues. Germline values: CDR1 MNHEY, CDR2 SVGEGT. The ends lost 6 bases at V and 2 bases at J; junction bases unmatched: 9. The CDR3 region is CASSRDRPLTGNTIYF. The CDR3 DNA follows: TGTGCCAGCAGCCGGGACAGGCCCTTAACTGGAAACACCATATATTTT.

This clonotype has just a few counts. This chain links TRBV28 with TRBJ1-3; D gene ambiguous. The CDR3 runs to 12 residues. Trimming removed 11 bases at V and 0 bases at J, with 8 bases between. The germline V gene encodes CDR1 MDHEN and CDR2 SYDVKM. In DNA form, the CDR3 reads TGTGCCGCTGCCTACTCTGGAAACACCATATATTTT. Protein product: CAAAYSGNTIYF.

The V call is TRBV6-1, the J call TRBJ2-4, with TRBD1 matching over 7 bases. From germline, CDR1 is MNHNS and CDR2 SASEGT. With 3 bases clipped from V and 7 bases from J, the junction kept 6 bases outside the gene matches. CDR3 size: 14 residues. DNA of the CDR3: TGTGCCAGCAGTGACAGGGGGAGAGGGAACATTCAGTACTTC. Translated, it gives CASSDRGRGNIQYF.

A remark on this clonotype: Since no conserved phenylalanine or tryptophan closes the CDR3, a read error is the likely cause. The DNA is left out, because the CDR3 cannot be placed on it with certainty; the CDR3 is given as TCRdb lists it. The chain uses TRBV6-2 or TRBV6-3 and TRBJ2-7; no DNA check was done on the table's D call, TRBD1. Per the germline V gene, CDR1 is MNHEY and CDR2 is SVGEGT. With termini counted, the CDR3 has 15 amino acids. CDR3 in amino acids: CASSYGGQGHYEQYY.

This clonotype was counted ten times or more. The V call is TRBV7-2, the J call TRBJ1-3; TRBD1 agrees at 7 bases. The ends lost 5 bases at V and 0 bases at J; junction bases unmatched: 4. This CDR3 is 15 amino acids long. Per the germline V gene, CDR1 is SGHTA and CDR2 is FQGNSA. In DNA, the CDR3 is TGTGCCAGCAGCCGAGAGGGGGCCTCTGGAAACACCATATATTTT. Translating it yields CASSREGASGNTIYF.